These 2 T cell receptor beta chains came from one sample sequenced in a study of T cells in tuberculosis. Stated time point: new active TB diagnosis, blood taken before or within 7 days of starting treatment. The protocol was immunoSEQ multiplex PCR, while the TCRdb copy is restricted to in-frame clones and leaves out a portion. This sample has tens of thousands of clones, with around 90% found just once. The sample in question was PBMCs, obtained at tuberculosis diagnosis. These receptors all stem from an adult with tuberculosis.

The chain couples TRBV5-3 to TRBJ1-2; TRBD1 matches at 8 bases. TRBV5-3 is filed as an ORF, its function uncertain. This CDR3 is 13 amino acids long. The junction had 7 bases not matched to a gene; V was cut back by 4 bases and J by 8 bases. The CDR3 coding sequence is TGTGCCAGAAGCACCTACAGGGGGTGCGGCTACACCTTC. This gives the protein CARSTYRGCGYTF.

This chain joins TRBV18 and TRBJ1-3; 8 nucleotides align to TRBD1. Germline V CDR1 and CDR2: KGHSH, LQKENI. The CDR3 is 17 amino acids. The J segment lost 5 bases and the V segment lost 3 bases, leaving 12 bases of the junction unmatched. The CDR3 DNA reads as TGTGCCAGCTCACCCCGACAGGGTTCAGGGGGCAGAAACACCATATATTTT. Residues: CASSPRQGSGGRNTIYF.